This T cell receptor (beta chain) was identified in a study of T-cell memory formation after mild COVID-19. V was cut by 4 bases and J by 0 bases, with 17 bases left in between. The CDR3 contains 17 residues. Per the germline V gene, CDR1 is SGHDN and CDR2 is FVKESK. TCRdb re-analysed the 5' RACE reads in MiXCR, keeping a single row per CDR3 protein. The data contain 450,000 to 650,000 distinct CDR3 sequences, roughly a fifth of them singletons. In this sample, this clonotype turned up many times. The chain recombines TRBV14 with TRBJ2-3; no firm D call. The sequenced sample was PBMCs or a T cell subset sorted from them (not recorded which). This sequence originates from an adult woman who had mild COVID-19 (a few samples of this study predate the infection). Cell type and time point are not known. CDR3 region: CASSLTPEFVSTDTQYF. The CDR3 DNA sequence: TGTGCCAGCAGCCTAACGCCCGAGTTCGTAAGCACAGATACGCAGTATTTT.